This T cell receptor beta chain is from a study of blood T cells in healthy people across ages (dated by TCRdb to between 2014 and 2017). With regard to the full study: Template switching captured roughly one uniquely barcoded TCR beta cDNA molecule per two T cells in model experiments. Age-related changes in TCR beta repertoire diversity were measured in the study by deep sequencing normalized with unique cDNA molecular identifiers. Donors were grouped into four age groups: young (average roughly 17 years), middle-aged (roughly 37), aged (62) and long-lived (over 80). Donors of different ages were randomly distributed across sequencing lanes to avoid experimental bias. Two additional independent replicas of 1 million unique cDNA reads from the same blood draw were analyzed for two donors (one aged 18 to 29 and one aged 80 or older).

What the study reported, not specific to this receptor: Because donor CMV infection status was unknown, age-related changes in expanded clonotypes were potentially confounded. Estimates of total diversity based on one million sequenced T cells were considered lower bounds and underestimates. There was a strong correlation between observed TCR beta diversity and the percentage of naive T cells measured by flow cytometry. As age increased, observed TCR beta diversity per million T cells dropped in a roughly linear way, and a significant reduction was already evident by age around 41. Since profiling was done on bulk unsorted PBMCs, naive and antigen-experienced compartments could not be conclusively compared. Compared with the aged group, the long-lived group had more naive CD4+ T cells, fewer expanded clones and increased TCR diversity, a pattern suggesting age selection.

From a lookup of the germline V gene (reference sequence), CDR1 and CDR2 are DFQATT and SNEGSKA. V lost 6 bases and J lost 4 bases; the stretch between them is 14 bases long. The CDR3 contains 13 residues, cysteine and phenylalanine counted. Of all the DNA, just the CDR3 is kept, 39 bases in frame from base 1. Systemically healthy Caucasian individuals from Russia, some 38 in total and aged about 6 to 100 years, were included as donors. About 9.6 milliliters of peripheral blood were collected from each donor into EDTA-treated Vacutainer tubes. Ficoll-Paque density-gradient centrifugation was used to isolate PBMCs, with at least 7 million per sample. Total RNA was extracted from PBMCs with Trizol reagent, with at least 6 micrograms obtained per sample. For every donor, an aliquot of PBMCs went through flow cytometry to measure the percentages of naive CD45RAhigh/CD27high T cells. This clonotype was counted between two and nine times. What antigen it recognizes has not been identified. There are no base qualities to consult, and no much larger clone falls within one base.

The library was produced with 5' RACE. Sequencing used an Illumina HiSeq 2500. A second PCR of roughly 7 to 11 cycles was run with a J-beta primer mix and a sample-barcoded 5' primer. A template-switch 5' adaptor carrying 12 random nucleotides introduced a unique molecular identifier onto each TCR beta cDNA molecule. Each sample yielded at least 3 million CDR3-containing paired-end reads. The Mint cDNA synthesis kit, primed by a TRBC-specific oligonucleotide, was used to synthesize first-strand cDNA from all RNA. All cDNA was treated with uracil-DNA glycosylase and then went through a first 18-cycle PCR with the universal primers M1SS and BC2_uni_R. Regarding the original processing steps: Each sample was normalized by randomly selecting 1 million high-quality reads, each carrying a distinct molecular identifier. Instead of being binned into consensus sequences, reads that shared molecular identifiers were thrown out. MiTCR, with a Q25 quality threshold and the strictest error-elimination algorithm, was used for CDR3 identification, clonotype clustering and error correction. Lower-bound total TCR beta diversity was estimated with a nonparametric unseen species model using Euler transformation. TCRdb reanalyzed the raw reads on its own, using fastp at Q25 for trimming and MiXCR for clone calling, and kept in-frame beta chains. Every entry covers one CDR3 protein and lists the most common genes and DNA from its rows. The V and J calls reflect TCRdb's pipeline rather than the authors' work. The sample profile shows some 640,000 distinct CDR3 sequences; around 49% of them were found once. 30% to 40% of the sample lies in the top ten.

The sequence was collected from a woman in her fifties or sixties in good health. The chain joins TRBV20-1 to TRBJ2-3; too little of a D gene remains to name it. Material: blood. The CDR3 protein sequence reads: CSARTDYSDTQYF. The sequenced DNA: TGCAGTGCCAGGACCGATTATTCAGATACGCAGTATTTT.